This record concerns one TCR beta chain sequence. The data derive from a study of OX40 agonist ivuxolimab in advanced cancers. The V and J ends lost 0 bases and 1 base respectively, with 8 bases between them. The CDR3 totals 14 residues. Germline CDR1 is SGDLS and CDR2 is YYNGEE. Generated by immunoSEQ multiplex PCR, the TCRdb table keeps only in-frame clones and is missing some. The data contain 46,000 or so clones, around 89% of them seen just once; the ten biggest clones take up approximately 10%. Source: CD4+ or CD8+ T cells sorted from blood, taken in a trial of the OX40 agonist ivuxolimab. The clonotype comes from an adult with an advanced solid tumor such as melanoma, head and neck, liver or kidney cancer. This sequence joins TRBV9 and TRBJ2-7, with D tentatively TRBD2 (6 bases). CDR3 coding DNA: TGTGCCAGCAGCGTAGGGGACTTATCCTACGAGCAGTACTTC. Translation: CASSVGDLSYEQYF.